One and the same sample provided the 23 T cell receptor beta chains below, sequenced in a study of T cells in tuberculosis. Sequencing was performed with immunoSEQ multiplex PCR; in TCRdb, only in-frame clones are kept and a portion is missing. There are around 38,000 clones in the sample; approximately 95% occur only once, and 3% to 4% lies in the top ten. The sequenced sample was PBMCs. The receptors were sampled from a donor aged 10-29 years with latent tuberculosis or without tuberculosis infection.

This clone has only a few counts. The rearrangement uses TRBV6-1 and TRBJ2-7, with 11 positions matching TRBD1. V lost 4 bases to trimming and J lost 0 bases; unmatched junction nucleotides: 5. This CDR3 contains 16 residues. Per germline, CDR1 MNHNS and CDR2 SASEGT. This CDR3 is CASSAGQGDSSYEQYF. Written as DNA, the CDR3 is TGTGCCAGCAGTGCGGGACAGGGGGATAGCTCCTACGAGCAGTACTTC.

The CDR3 nucleotides are TGTGCCAGCAGTATCCGGGACAGGGGCGGACACGAGCAGTACTTC. Protein: CASSIRDRGGHEQYF. The chain has TRBV27 and TRBJ2-7; 10 nucleotides align to TRBD1. V lost 5 bases and J lost 5; bases outside the gene matches: 9. There are 15 residues in the CDR3. Germline V gene data show CDR1 as MNHEY and CDR2 as SMNVEV (reference sequence).

V and J are TRBV5-5 and TRBJ2-7; 11 nucleotides match TRBD1. V gave up 0 bases and J gave up 4 bases; unmatched junction bases: 9. This CDR3 has 17 residues. Per germline, CDR1 SGHKS and CDR2 YYEKEE (reference sequence). CDR3 in amino acids: CASSLGPPGQGEYEQYF. The CDR3 coding sequence is TGTGCCAGCAGCTTGGGGCCCCCGGGACAGGGGGAGTACGAGCAGTACTTC.

This chain connects TRBV6-1 to TRBJ1-1, with D maybe TRBD1 (6 bases). This CDR3 has 13 amino acids. Looked up from germline, CDR1 is MNHNS and CDR2 is SASEGT. Trimming left V 2 bases short and J 6 bases short, with 10 bases between. CDR3 in amino acids: CASSENRDAEAFF. CDR3 nucleotides: TGTGCCAGCAGTGAAAACAGGGACGCTGAAGCTTTCTTT.

CDR3 loop: CASSASGETQYF. The DNA of the CDR3 is TGTGCCAGCAGTGCTTCGGGAGAGACCCAGTACTTC. This rearrangement joins TRBV25-1 to TRBJ2-5, with no clear D. Germline CDR1 and CDR2: MGHDK and SYGVNS. Trimming took off 4 bases at V and 4 bases at J, with 7 bases between the two ends. The CDR3 totals 12 residues.

V usage is TRBV5-1 and J usage is TRBJ1-3; TRBD1 aligns across 11 bases. This CDR3 has 15 amino acids. V gave up 2 bases and J gave up 7 bases; unmatched junction bases: 5. Germline V gene data show CDR1 as SGHRS and CDR2 as YFSETQ. CDR3 nucleotide sequence: TGCGCCAGCAGCTTAGGCGGACAGGGGGCGAACACCATATATTTT. Translating gives CASSLGGQGANTIYF.

The chain employs TRBV10-3 and TRBJ1-1; tentative D call: TRBD1 (6 bases). Germline lookup yields CDR1 ENHRY and CDR2 SYGVKD. The CDR3 spans 16 residues. Trimming stripped 4 bases from V and 1 base from J, with 16 bases between. CDR3 nucleotides: TGTGCCATCAGTGTTGGGTCGGGGGGGCAGAACACTGAAGCTTTCTTT. Protein sequence: CAISVGSGGQNTEAFF.

The chain links TRBV5-1 to TRBJ1-2; possibly TRBD1 for D (6 bases). Trimming cost V 3 bases and J 4 bases, with 16 bases left between them. Germline V gene data show CDR1 as SGHRS and CDR2 as YFSETQ. The CDR3 loop spans 15 amino acids. The CDR3 DNA is TGCGCCAGCAGCTCATCCGGGGACATCTCCTATGGCTACACCTTC. Its translation is CASSSSGDISYGYTF. The complete variable domain, with remaining parts taken from reference TRBV5-1 and TRBJ1-2, reads KAGVTQTPRYLIKTRGQQVTLSCSPISGHRSVSWYQQTPGQGLQFLFEYFSETQRNKGNFPGRFSGRQFSNSRSEMNVSTLELGDSALYLCASSSSGDISYGYTFGSGTRLTVV.

The chain's CDR3 is CASSLADRVHYGYTF. The CDR3 DNA reads TGTGCCAGCAGCTTAGCTGACAGGGTCCATTATGGCTACACCTTC. The rearrangement links TRBV7-9 to TRBJ1-2; 7 bases are shared with TRBD1. The CDR3 has 15 residues. Trimming removed 0 bases from V and 5 bases from J; junction bases left unmatched: 6. Per the germline V gene, CDR1 is SEHNR and CDR2 is FQNEAQ (reference sequence).

J is TRBJ2-1 and V is TRBV5-6; 8 bases are shared with TRBD2. Per germline, CDR1 SGHDT and CDR2 YYEEEE. The CDR3 has 17 amino acids. V lost 4 bases to trimming and J lost 5 bases; unmatched junction nucleotides: 14. Written as DNA, the CDR3 is TGTGCCAGCAGCGGACTGCGGGAGCGGGGGAATAACAATGAGCAGTTCTTC. Translation: CASSGLRERGNNNEQFF.

The V and J genes are TRBV28 and TRBJ1-2; D uncertain. Germline V gene lookup returns CDR1 MDHEN and CDR2 SYDVKM. V gave up 5 bases and J gave up 5 bases, with 9 bases separating them. The CDR3 consists of 12 residues. This chain's CDR3 is CASSEREYGYTF. The CDR3 region has the DNA TGTGCCAGCAGTGAGAGGGAATATGGCTACACCTTC.

The chain couples TRBV25-1 to TRBJ2-7; TRBD1 is a possible D gene (6 bases). The CDR3 is 14 residues long. Germline CDR1 reads MGHDK; CDR2 reads SYGVNS. Trimming left V 1 base short and J 3 bases short, with 10 bases between. This CDR3 is CASSESQDSYEQYF. The CDR3 DNA follows: TGTGCCAGCAGTGAATCTCAGGACAGCTACGAGCAGTACTTC.

The chain recombines TRBV9 with TRBJ2-1; 13 bases are shared with TRBD2. In germline, CDR1 is SGDLS, CDR2 YYNGEE. Trimming cost V 1 base and J 9 bases; bases outside gene matches: 4. CDR3 size: 15 residues. The CDR3 here is CASSVTSGGAREQFF. CDR3 coding DNA: TGTGCCAGCAGCGTAACTAGCGGGGGGGCACGTGAGCAGTTCTTC.

Written as DNA, the CDR3 is TGTGCCAGTAGTATAGGTACAGGGGTCAGGAACACTGAAGCTTTCTTT. Its translation: CASSIGTGVRNTEAFF. The J gene is TRBJ1-1, the V gene TRBV19; 7 nucleotides align to TRBD1. The CDR3 totals 16 residues. Germline lookup yields CDR1 LNHDA and CDR2 SQIVND (reference sequence). The V and J ends lost 1 base and 1 base, in that order; junction bases with no gene match: 6. The full variable domain, rest sourced from reference TRBV19 and TRBJ1-1, is DGGITQSPKYLFRKEGQNVTLSCEQNLNHDAMYWYRQDPGQGLRLIYYSQIVNDFQKGDIAEGYSVSREKKESFPLTVTSAQKNPTAFYLCASSIGTGVRNTEAFFGQGTRLTVV.

This chain uses TRBV28 with TRBJ1-2; D may be TRBD1 (6 bases). The CDR3 runs to 15 residues. Germline V lookup: CDR1 MDHEN, CDR2 SYDVKM. V gave up 4 bases and J gave up 4 bases, with 16 bases separating them. CDR3 sequence reads: CASSYPSGVFYGYTF. The CDR3 DNA follows: TGTGCCAGCAGTTACCCATCAGGGGTGTTCTATGGCTACACCTTC.

The V call is TRBV7-2, the J call TRBJ2-3; D gene unclear. The ends were cut back, 5 bases at V and 2 bases at J, with 14 bases in the middle. Germline V gene sequence: CDR1 SGHTA, CDR2 FQGNSA. The CDR3 has 15 amino acids. The CDR3 sequence: CASSPRGVVTDTQYF. Here the CDR3 DNA reads TGTGCCAGCAGCCCCCGAGGCGTGGTCACAGATACGCAGTATTTT.

V gene TRBV12-5 combines with J gene TRBJ2-3; the D gene is possibly TRBD1 (6 bases). The CDR3 extends over 15 amino acids. The V end lost 3 bases, the J end lost 1 base, and 11 bases lay between the germline ends. CDR1 and CDR2 (germline): LGHNT, FRNRAP. The CDR3 is CASGFGRGGTDTQYF. The CDR3, as DNA: TGTGCTAGTGGTTTCGGCAGGGGTGGCACAGATACGCAGTATTTT. The full variable domain, rest sourced from reference TRBV12-5 and TRBJ2-3, is DARVTQTPRHKVTEMGQEVTMRCQPILGHNTVFWYRQTMMQGLELLAYFRNRAPLDDSGMPKDRFSAEMPDATLATLKIQPSEPRDSAVYFCASGFGRGGTDTQYFGPGTRLTVL.

This chain uses TRBV14 with TRBJ1-1; D call uncertain. Trimming removed 2 bases at V and 3 bases at J, with 7 bases between. The CDR3 length is 13 residues. Germline assignment: CDR1 SGHDN and CDR2 FVKESK. As DNA, the CDR3 is TGTGCCAGCAGCCAATCTCGAGACACTGAAGCTTTCTTT. Protein sequence: CASSQSRDTEAFF.

This chain uses TRBV5-4 with TRBJ2-6, with a possible D match to TRBD1 (9 bases). The CDR3 is 18 residues long. The V gene lost 4 bases and the J gene lost 0 bases, with 17 bases spanning the gap. The germline V gene has CDR1 SGHNT and CDR2 YYREEE (reference sequence). CDR3 sequence reads: CASSREGQGRSGANVLTF. CDR3 nucleotides: TGTGCCAGCAGCCGGGAGGGACAGGGCCGCTCTGGGGCCAACGTCCTGACTTTC.

The CDR3 here is CASSSYTSGGSHYEQYF. The CDR3, as DNA: TGTGCCAGCAGCTCCTATACTAGCGGGGGCTCCCACTACGAGCAGTACTTC. The V gene is TRBV7-9, the J gene TRBJ2-7, with 11 bases fitting TRBD2. The germline V gene encodes CDR1 SEHNR and CDR2 FQNEAQ (reference sequence). V was clipped by 4 bases and J by 3 bases; unmatched bases: 11. The CDR3 has 17 amino acids.

On this clone itself: Relative to the germline gene, one junction end is altered; a read error may explain this. This chain uses TRBV2 with TRBJ1-1; D is uncertain. The CDR3 spans 14 residues. CDR1 and CDR2 (germline): SNHLY, FYNNEI. In nucleotides, the CDR3 is TGTGCCAGCAGGGAAGGACGGAGGGACACTGAAGCTTTCTTT. This translates into CASREGRRDTEAFF.

The chain has TRBV9 and TRBJ2-1, with D possibly TRBD2 on 7 matching bases. Germline assignment: CDR1 SGDLS and CDR2 YYNGEE. CDR3 length equals 15 residues. V was trimmed by 0 bases and J by 7 bases, leaving 14 bases between them. The CDR3 region has the DNA TGTGCCAGCAGCGTAGTGTGGGGGGGCCAAAATGAGCAGTTCTTC. Translation gives CASSVVWGGQNEQFF.

This rearrangement joins TRBV6-5 to TRBJ1-1, with 8 positions matching TRBD1. This CDR3 contains 14 residues. Trimming cost V 6 bases and J 4 bases; bases outside gene matches: 7. Per the germline V gene, CDR1 is MNHEY and CDR2 is SVGAGI. The CDR3 DNA reads as TGTGCCAGCAGACCGGGACAGGTGGCCACTGAAGCTTTCTTT. Its translation is CASRPGQVATEAFF.